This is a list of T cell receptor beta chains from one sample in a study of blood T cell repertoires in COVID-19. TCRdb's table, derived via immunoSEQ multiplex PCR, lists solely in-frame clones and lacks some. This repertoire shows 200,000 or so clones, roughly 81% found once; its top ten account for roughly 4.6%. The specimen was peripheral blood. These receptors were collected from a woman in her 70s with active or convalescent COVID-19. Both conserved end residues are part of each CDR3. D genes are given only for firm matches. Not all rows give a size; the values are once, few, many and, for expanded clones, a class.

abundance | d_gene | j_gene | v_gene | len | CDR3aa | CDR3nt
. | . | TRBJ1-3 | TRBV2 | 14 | CASMSQGLGNTIYF | TGTGCCAGCATGTCGCAGGGCCTCGGAAACACCATATATTTT
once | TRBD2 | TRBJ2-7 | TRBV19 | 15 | CASSPLAGTVYEQYF | TGTGCCAGTAGTCCTTTAGCGGGGACCGTCTACGAGCAGTACTTC
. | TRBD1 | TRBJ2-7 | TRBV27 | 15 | CASSLSTGGAGEQYF | TGTGCCAGCAGTTTGTCGACAGGGGGCGCGGGAGAGCAGTACTTC
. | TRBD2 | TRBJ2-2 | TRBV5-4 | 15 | CASSLAGRSTGELFF | TGTGCCAGCAGCTTGGCCGGGAGGTCCACCGGGGAGCTGTTTTTT
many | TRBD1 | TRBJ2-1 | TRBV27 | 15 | CASSQTGGSYNEQFF | TGTGCCAGCAGCCAAACAGGGGGCTCCTACAATGAGCAGTTCTTC
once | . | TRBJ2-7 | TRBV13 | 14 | CASSLYSPYPEQYF | TGTGCCAGCAGCTTATACAGTCCCTACCCCGAGCAGTACTTC
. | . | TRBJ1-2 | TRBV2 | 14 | CASSGLKLQYGYTF | TGTGCCAGCAGTGGTTTGAAGCTTCAATATGGCTACACCTTC
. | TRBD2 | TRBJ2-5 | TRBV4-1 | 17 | CASSPGGGLAGEETQYF | TGCGCCAGCAGCCCGGGGGGGGGACTAGCGGGAGAAGAGACCCAGTACTTC
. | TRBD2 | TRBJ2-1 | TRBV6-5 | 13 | CASRPSGRGEQFF | TGTGCCAGCAGACCTAGCGGGAGGGGTGAGCAGTTCTTC
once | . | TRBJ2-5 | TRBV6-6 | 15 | CASSYAGNPQETQYF | TGTGCCAGCAGTTACGCGGGCAACCCGCAAGAGACCCAGTACTTC
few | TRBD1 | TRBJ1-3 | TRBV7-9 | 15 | CASSPDRSAGNTIYF | TGTGCCAGCAGTCCGGACAGGTCTGCTGGAAACACCATATATTTT
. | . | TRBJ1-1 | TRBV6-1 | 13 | CASSELGNTEAFF | TGTGCCAGCAGTGAACTAGGGAACACTGAAGCTTTCTTT
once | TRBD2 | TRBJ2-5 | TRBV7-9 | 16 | CASSLATAGVVETQYF | TGTGCCAGCAGCTTAGCGACAGCGGGAGTGGTTGAGACCCAGTACTTC
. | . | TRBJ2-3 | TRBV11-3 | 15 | CASSDGLTSTDTQYF | TGTGCCAGCAGCGACGGACTAACGAGCACAGATACGCAGTATTTT
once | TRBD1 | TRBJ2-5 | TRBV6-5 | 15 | CASSPIMRQGRTQYF | TGTGCCAGCAGCCCGATCATGAGACAGGGGAGGACCCAGTACTTC
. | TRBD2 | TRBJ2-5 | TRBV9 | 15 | CASSVGHSGMETQYF | TGTGCCAGCAGCGTAGGTCATAGCGGGATGGAGACCCAGTACTTC
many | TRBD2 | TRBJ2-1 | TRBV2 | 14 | CASSASGANNEQFF | TGTGCCAGCAGTGCCAGCGGGGCAAACAATGAGCAGTTCTTC
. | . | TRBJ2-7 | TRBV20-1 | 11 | CSATHAYEQYF | TGCAGTGCGACTCACGCCTACGAGCAGTACTTC
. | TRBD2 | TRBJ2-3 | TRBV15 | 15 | CATTGGTSGRVTQYF | TGTGCCACCACCGGCGGGACTAGCGGGAGGGTTACGCAGTATTTT
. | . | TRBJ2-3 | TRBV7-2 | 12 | CASSWAPDTQYF | TGTGCCAGCAGCTGGGCGCCAGATACGCAGTATTTT
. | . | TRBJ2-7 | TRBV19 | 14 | CASSIGFGDYEQYF | TGTGCCAGTAGTATAGGTTTCGGGGACTACGAGCAGTACTTC
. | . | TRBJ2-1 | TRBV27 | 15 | CASRIGASAYNEQFF | TGTGCCAGCAGGATAGGGGCCTCCGCCTACAATGAGCAGTTCTTC
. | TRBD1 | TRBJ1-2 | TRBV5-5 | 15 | CASSLSRQGVRGYTF | TGTGCCAGCAGCTTGAGCAGACAGGGGGTTAGGGGCTACACCTTC
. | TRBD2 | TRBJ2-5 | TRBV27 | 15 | CASRKAGASVETQYF | TGTGCCAGCAGAAAAGCGGGAGCCTCTGTTGAGACCCAGTACTTC
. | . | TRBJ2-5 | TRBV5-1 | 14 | CASSLGTEEETQYF | TGCGCCAGCAGCTTGGGGACAGAAGAAGAGACCCAGTACTTC
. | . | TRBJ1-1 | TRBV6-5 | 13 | CASSPNPLSEAFF | TGTGCCAGCAGCCCCAACCCCCTCAGTGAAGCTTTCTTT
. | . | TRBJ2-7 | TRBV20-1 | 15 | CSASSERGEAYEQYF | TGCAGTGCTAGTTCCGAGCGTGGGGAGGCCTACGAGCAGTACTTC
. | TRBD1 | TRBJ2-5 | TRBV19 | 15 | CASSTTGGREKTQYF | TGTGCCAGTAGTACAACAGGGGGCCGGGAAAAGACCCAGTACTTC
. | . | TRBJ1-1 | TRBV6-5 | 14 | CASSYRRENTEAFF | TGTGCCAGCAGTTACCGCCGGGAGAACACTGAAGCTTTCTTT
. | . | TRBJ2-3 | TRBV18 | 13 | CASSPHPGDTQYF | TGTGCCAGCTCACCCCACCCGGGGGATACGCAGTATTTT
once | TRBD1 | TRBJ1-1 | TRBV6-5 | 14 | CASTPRSGGTEAFF | TGTGCCAGCACACCACGGTCAGGGGGCACTGAAGCTTTCTTT
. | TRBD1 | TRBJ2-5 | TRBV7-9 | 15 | CASRFDGQGGETQYF | TGTGCCAGCAGATTCGACGGACAGGGCGGGGAGACCCAGTACTTC
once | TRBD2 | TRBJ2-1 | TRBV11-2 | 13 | CASSLELAAGQFF | TGTGCCAGCAGCTTAGAACTAGCGGCAGGGCAGTTCTTC
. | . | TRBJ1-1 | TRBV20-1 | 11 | CSARWGEGAFF | TGCAGTGCTAGATGGGGGGAGGGGGCTTTCTTT
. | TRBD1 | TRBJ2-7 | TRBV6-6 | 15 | CASSRGGTGAYEQYF | TGTGCCAGCAGCCGAGGGGGGACAGGGGCCTACGAGCAGTACTTC
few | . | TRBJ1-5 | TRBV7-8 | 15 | CASSLGTGSDQPQHF | TGTGCCAGCAGCTTAGGTACAGGGTCCGATCAGCCCCAGCATTTT
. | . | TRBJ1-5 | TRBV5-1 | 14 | CASSLEGSGQPQHF | TGCGCCAGCAGCTTGGAGGGTTCGGGGCAGCCCCAGCATTTT
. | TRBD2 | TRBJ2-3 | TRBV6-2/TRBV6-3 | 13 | CASRPSGRYGQYF | TGTGCCAGCAGGCCTAGCGGGAGATATGGGCAGTATTTT
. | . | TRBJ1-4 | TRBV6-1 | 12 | CASSDEREKLFF | TGTGCCAGCAGTGACGAGAGAGAAAAACTGTTTTTT
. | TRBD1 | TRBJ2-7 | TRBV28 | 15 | CASSSPDRGLYEQYF | TGTGCCAGCAGCTCTCCTGACAGGGGGCTATACGAGCAGTACTTC
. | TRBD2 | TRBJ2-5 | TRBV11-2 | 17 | CASSSDLGRELLKTQYF | TGTGCCAGCAGCTCCGATCTTGGGCGGGAGTTGCTCAAGACCCAGTACTTC
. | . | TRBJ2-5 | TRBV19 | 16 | CASSIARRGRWETQYF | TGTGCCAGTAGTATCGCTCGGCGGGGGCGTTGGGAGACCCAGTACTTC
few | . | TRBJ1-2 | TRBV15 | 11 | CATRANYGYTF | TGTGCCACCAGGGCAAACTATGGCTACACCTTC
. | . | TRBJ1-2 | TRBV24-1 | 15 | CATSDFGAEFYGYTF | TGTGCCACCAGTGATTTTGGGGCAGAGTTCTATGGCTACACCTTC
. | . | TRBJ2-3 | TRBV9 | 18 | CASSVEAGSAGFTDTQYF | TGTGCCAGCAGCGTAGAAGCCGGCTCGGCGGGTTTCACAGATACGCAGTATTTT
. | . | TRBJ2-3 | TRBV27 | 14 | CASSLASGTDTQYF | TGTGCCAGCAGTTTGGCCAGCGGCACAGATACGCAGTATTTT
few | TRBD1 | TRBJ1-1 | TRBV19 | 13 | CASRDRGRTEAFF | TGTGCCAGCAGGGACAGGGGGCGGACTGAAGCTTTCTTT
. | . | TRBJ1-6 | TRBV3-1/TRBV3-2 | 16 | CASSPYGGRGNSPLHF | TGTGCCAGCAGCCCCTATGGAGGCAGGGGCAATTCACCCCTCCACTTT
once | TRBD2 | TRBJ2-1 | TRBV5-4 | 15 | CASSRGGRIDNEQFF | TGTGCCAGCAGCCGGGGGGGGAGGATTGACAATGAGCAGTTCTTC
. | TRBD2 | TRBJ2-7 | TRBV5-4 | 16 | CASSLAPSGRWEEQYF | TGTGCCAGCAGCCTCGCCCCCAGCGGGAGGTGGGAAGAGCAGTACTTC
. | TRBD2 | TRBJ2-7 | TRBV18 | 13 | CASSPTREVEQYF | TGTGCCAGCTCACCTACGCGGGAGGTCGAGCAGTACTTC
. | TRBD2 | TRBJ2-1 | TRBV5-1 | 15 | CASSLGGRGYNEQFF | TGCGCCAGCAGCTTGGGCGGGAGGGGTTACAATGAGCAGTTCTTC
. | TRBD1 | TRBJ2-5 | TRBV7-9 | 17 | CASSSRDRGDGQETQYF | TGTGCCAGCAGCTCTCGGGACAGGGGTGATGGACAAGAGACCCAGTACTTC
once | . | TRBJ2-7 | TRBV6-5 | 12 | CASSGNSYEQYF | TGTGCCAGCTCTGGCAACTCCTACGAGCAGTACTTC
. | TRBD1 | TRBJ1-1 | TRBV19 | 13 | CASRGTGNTEAFF | TGTGCCAGTCGCGGGACAGGGAACACTGAAGCTTTCTTT